The next 20 T cell receptor beta chains were all read from a single sample in a study of identical twins. MiXCR was run by TCRdb on the 5' RACE reads, yielding one entry per CDR3 protein. The table has about 450,000 distinct CDR3 sequences, 18% seen once. Sequencing was carried out using naive T cells sorted from blood. The receptor source for this set is a man aged 50-59 years in good health.

This clonotype has ten or more counts. The chain is built from TRBV12-1 and TRBJ2-2; the listed D gene, TRBD1, was not tested against the DNA. TRBV12-1 is a pseudogene locus. The CDR3 contains 17 residues. DNA of the CDR3: TGTGCCAGCAGCCCGCATAGGGGCGGGACGAACACCGGGGAGCTGTTTTTT. Protein sequence: CASSPHRGGTNTGELFF.

This clonotype was found a few times. This sequence joins TRBV19 and TRBJ2-1; 7 bases are shared with TRBD1. This CDR3 region has 11 residues. J lost 7 bases, V lost 9 bases, and 3 bases had no gene match. In germline, CDR1 is LNHDA, CDR2 SQIVND (reference sequence). CDR3 nucleotides: TGTGCCAGAACACAGGGGAATGAGCAGTTCTTC. This translates into CARTQGNEQFF.

Written as DNA, the CDR3 is TGCGCCAGCAGCCAAGATCGAGGCGGATCTAGCACAGATACGCAGTATTTT. Residues: CASSQDRGGSSTDTQYF. The chain uses TRBV4-3 and TRBJ2-3; D is unclear. CDR3 length: 17 amino acids. In germline, CDR1 is LGHNA, CDR2 YSLEER. The V end lost 0 bases, the J end lost 0 bases, and 13 bases lay between the germline ends.

This clonotype was observed at least ten times. The genes are TRBV5-5 and TRBJ1-5; D unclear. V was pared by 1 base and J by 3 bases, with 8 bases between. Germline V CDR1 and CDR2: SGHKS, YYEKEE (reference sequence). The CDR3 has 14 residues. CDR3 nucleotide sequence: TGTGCCAGCAGCTTGCGGGCAAACAATCAGCCCCAGCATTTT. It encodes CASSLRANNQPQHF.

This clonotype was counted only a few times. This sequence joins TRBV6-4 and TRBJ1-1; 7 nucleotides agree with TRBD1. Germline CDR1 is MRHNA and CDR2 is SNTAGT. This CDR3 has 14 residues. V was pared by 6 bases and J by 4 bases, with 8 bases of the junction left unmatched. The DNA for the CDR3 is TGTGCCAGCAGGGAAGACAGGGTGGGCACTGAAGCTTTCTTT. This encodes CASREDRVGTEAFF.

This clonotype was seen many times. CDR3 amino acids: CASGKSDTQYF. The CDR3 DNA sequence: TGTGCCAGCGGGAAGTCAGATACGCAGTATTTT. The chain recombines TRBV28 with TRBJ2-3; unclear D gene. Trimming shortened V by 8 bases and J by 4 bases, and 7 bases separated the two germline ends. Germline loops: CDR1 MDHEN, CDR2 SYDVKM. The CDR3 is made up of 11 amino acids. Together with reference TRBV28 and TRBJ2-3, the CDR3 gives the full variable domain: DVKVTQSSRYLVKRTGEKVFLECVQDMDHENMFWYRQDPGLGLRLIYFSYDVKMKEKGDIPEGYSVSREKKERFSLILESASTNQTSMYLCASGKSDTQYFGPGTRLTVL.

V is TRBV5-1 and J is TRBJ1-3, with a possible D match to TRBD1 (5 bases). The length of the CDR3 is 14 residues. Germline values: CDR1 SGHRS, CDR2 YFSETQ. Trimming took 0 bases from V and 6 from J, leaving 10 bases between them. The CDR3 region has the DNA TGCGCCAGCAGCTTGGACGGGGGGATAAACACCATATATTTT. The encoded protein is CASSLDGGINTIYF.

The gene calls are TRBV29-1 and TRBJ1-2, with a possible D match to TRBD1 (6 bases). With 1 base removed from V and 6 bases from J, the gap between germline ends came to 18 bases. The CDR3 runs to 15 residues. Germline-derived CDR1 and CDR2 are SQVTM and ANQGSEA. The CDR3 DNA sequence: TGCAGCGTTGAAGGGACAGCGCCAAGAACTCATGGCTACACCTTC. It translates to CSVEGTAPRTHGYTF.

The chain joins TRBV5-1 to TRBJ2-5; no clear D gene. The CDR3 totals 12 residues. Germline loops: CDR1 SGHRS, CDR2 YFSETQ. Between the trimmed V and J ends, which lost 4 bases and 2 bases, there was a span of 6 bases. The CDR3 here is CASSQKQETQYF. As DNA, the CDR3 is TGCGCCAGCAGCCAGAAGCAAGAGACCCAGTACTTC.

This clonotype was counted at least ten times. J is TRBJ2-1 and V is TRBV12-3 or TRBV12-4, with 11 bases that match TRBD1. Trimming removed 4 bases from V and 9 bases from J; junction bases left unmatched: 2. The CDR3 totals 13 residues. This CDR3 is CASSYGTGGEQFF. In nucleotides, the CDR3 is TGTGCCAGCAGTTATGGGACAGGGGGTGAGCAGTTCTTC.

The V call is TRBV4-3, the J call TRBJ2-2, with D perhaps TRBD1 or TRBD2 (5 bases each). This CDR3 has 16 amino acids. Trimming pared 1 base from V and 6 bases from J, leaving 15 bases between. CDR1 is LGHNA, CDR2 YSLEER, per germline. The CDR3 DNA is TGCGCCAGCAGCCAAGGAGGGGTTCTCCAGCCCGGGGAGCTGTTTTTT. Amino acids: CASSQGGVLQPGELFF.

The J gene is TRBJ2-7, the V gene TRBV4-1, with a tentative D call TRBD1 (6 bases). The CDR3 is 14 amino acids. Trimming shortened V by 2 bases and J by 0 bases, and 8 bases separated the two germline ends. CDR1 is MGHRA and CDR2 is YSYEKL in the germline V gene. CDR3 sequence reads: CASSQQGSSYEQYF. The CDR3 DNA reads as TGCGCCAGCAGCCAACAGGGGAGCTCCTACGAGCAGTACTTC.

This clonotype was seen more than once but under ten times. This chain connects TRBV20-1 to TRBJ2-2; D is unresolved. This CDR3 is 13 amino acids long. Germline loops: CDR1 DFQATT, CDR2 SNEGSKA (reference sequence). V lost 3 bases, J lost 1 base, and 6 bases lay in between. The CDR3 is CSASPKNTGELFF. The CDR3 DNA follows: TGCAGTGCTAGCCCCAAGAACACCGGGGAGCTGTTTTTT.

Details on this clonotype: A much larger clone differs from this one at a single base, so this may be a read error. The rearrangement links TRBV29-1 to TRBJ2-5; no clear D. Germline CDR1 reads SQVTM; CDR2 reads ANQGSEA. Trimming stripped 4 bases from V and 3 bases from J, with 3 bases between. The CDR3 sequence is 10 residues long. CDR3 amino acids: CSVGKETQYF. The DNA of the CDR3 is TGCAGCGTTGGAAAAGAGACCCAGTACTTC.

The genes are TRBV4-1 and TRBJ2-7; D is uncertain. Trimming shortened V by 3 bases and J by 9 bases, and 0 bases separated the two germline ends. This CDR3 is built from 8 residues. Germline V CDR1 and CDR2: MGHRA, YSYEKL. CDR3 sequence: CASSQQYF. The CDR3 DNA reads as TGCGCCAGCAGCCAGCAGTACTTC.

This clonotype was detected a few times. The rearrangement joins TRBV20-1 to TRBJ2-7; 7 positions agree with TRBD2. The CDR3 runs 14 residues. Germline CDR1 DFQATT, CDR2 SNEGSKA (reference sequence). J was trimmed by 4 bases and V by 3 bases; bases with no gene match: 9. This CDR3 reads CSASPAGEKYEQYF. In DNA form, the CDR3 reads TGCAGTGCTAGCCCTGCGGGGGAAAAGTACGAGCAGTACTTC.

This clonotype was recorded at least ten times. The V call is TRBV20-1, the J call TRBJ2-1, with D tentatively TRBD2 (6 bases). V gave up 1 base and J gave up 1 base, with 23 bases separating them. From germline, CDR1 is DFQATT and CDR2 SNEGSKA (reference sequence). This CDR3 spans 19 amino acids. The CDR3 coding sequence is TGCAGTGCTAGAGTTGGTGGGACTGGTTGGAGTTTGTCCTACAATGAGCAGTTCTTC. Protein: CSARVGGTGWSLSYNEQFF.

This clonotype occurred many times. V gene TRBV20-1 combines with J gene TRBJ2-3, with 9 bases fitting TRBD1. V gave up 4 bases and J gave up 6 bases; unmatched junction bases: 8. This CDR3 is built from 14 residues. The germline V gene encodes CDR1 DFQATT and CDR2 SNEGSKA (reference sequence). For the CDR3, the DNA is TGCAGTGCTACAAGGGACAGGGTGGGGGATACGCAGTATTTT. Translated, it gives CSATRDRVGDTQYF.

This clonotype has just a few counts. The chain is built from TRBV20-1 and TRBJ2-7, with TRBD1 matching 8 bases. V lost 3 bases and J lost 6; bases outside the gene matches: 7. Germline CDR1 is DFQATT and CDR2 is SNEGSKA (reference sequence). There are 13 residues in the CDR3. Here the CDR3 reads CSASQGASGEQYF. The DNA of the CDR3 is TGCAGTGCTAGTCAGGGGGCGTCGGGCGAGCAGTACTTC.

This clonotype was detected ten times or more. The rearrangement links TRBV20-1 to TRBJ2-7; D may be TRBD1 (5 bases). Trimming pared 4 bases from V and 5 bases from J, leaving 12 bases between. The germline V gene has CDR1 DFQATT and CDR2 SNEGSKA (reference sequence). CDR3 length: 12 amino acids. CDR3 in DNA: TGCAGTGCTATGAAGGGGTCCGACGAGCAGTACTTC. Translation: CSAMKGSDEQYF.